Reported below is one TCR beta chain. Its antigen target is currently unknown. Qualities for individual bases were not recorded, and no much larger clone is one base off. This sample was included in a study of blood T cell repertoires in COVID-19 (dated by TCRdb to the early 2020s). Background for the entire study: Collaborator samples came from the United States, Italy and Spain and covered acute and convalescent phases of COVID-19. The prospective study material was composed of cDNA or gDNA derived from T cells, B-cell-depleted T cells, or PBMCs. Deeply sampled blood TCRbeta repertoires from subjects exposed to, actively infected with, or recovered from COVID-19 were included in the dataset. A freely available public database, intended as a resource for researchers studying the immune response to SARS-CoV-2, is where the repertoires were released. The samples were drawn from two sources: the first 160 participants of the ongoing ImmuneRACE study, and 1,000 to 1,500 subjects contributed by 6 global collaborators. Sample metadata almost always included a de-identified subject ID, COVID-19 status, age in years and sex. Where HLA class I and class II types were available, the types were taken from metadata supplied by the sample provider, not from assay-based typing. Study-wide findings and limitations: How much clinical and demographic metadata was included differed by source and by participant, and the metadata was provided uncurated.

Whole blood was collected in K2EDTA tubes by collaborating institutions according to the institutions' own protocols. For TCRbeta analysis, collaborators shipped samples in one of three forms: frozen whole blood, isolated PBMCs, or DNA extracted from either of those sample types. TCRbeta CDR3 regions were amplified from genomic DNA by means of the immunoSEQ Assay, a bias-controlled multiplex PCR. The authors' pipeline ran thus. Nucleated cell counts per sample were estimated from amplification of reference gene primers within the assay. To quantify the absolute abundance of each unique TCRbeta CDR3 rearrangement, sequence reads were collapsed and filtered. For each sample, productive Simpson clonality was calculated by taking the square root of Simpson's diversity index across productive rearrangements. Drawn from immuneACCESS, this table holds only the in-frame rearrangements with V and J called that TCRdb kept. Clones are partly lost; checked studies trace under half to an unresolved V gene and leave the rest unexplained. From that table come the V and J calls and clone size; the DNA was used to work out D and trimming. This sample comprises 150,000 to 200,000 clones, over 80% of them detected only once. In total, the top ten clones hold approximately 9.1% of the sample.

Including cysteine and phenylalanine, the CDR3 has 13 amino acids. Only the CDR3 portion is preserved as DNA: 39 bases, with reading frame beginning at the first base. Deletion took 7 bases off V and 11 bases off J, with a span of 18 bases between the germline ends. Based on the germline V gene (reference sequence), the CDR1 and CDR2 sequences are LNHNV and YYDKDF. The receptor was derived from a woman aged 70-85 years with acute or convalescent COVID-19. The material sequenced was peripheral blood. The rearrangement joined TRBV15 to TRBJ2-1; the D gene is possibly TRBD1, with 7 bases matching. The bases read TGTGCCACCACCAGGGGGGCGACAGGGAAGCAGTTCTTC. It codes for CATTRGATGKQFF.